This entry concerns a single T cell receptor (beta chain). Its antigen is still unknown. Looking up the germline V gene (reference sequence) yields CDR1 SGHKS and CDR2 YYEKEE. The CDR3 has 15 amino acids, counting the end cysteine and phenylalanine. The coding DNA is unavailable. TRB rearrangements were amplified by multiplex PCR following a touch-down protocol, with the TRB-A and TRB-B primer pools mixed in one tube. Illumina adapters and sample indices were added to the amplicons through two consecutive PCR reactions using Phusion HS II polymerase. The amplicons were gel-purified using the NucleoSpin Gel and PCR Clean-up kit, after which quantification was performed by Qubit and quality was checked on an Agilent 2100 Bioanalyzer. Sequencing of the libraries was done on an Illumina MiSeq with paired-end, single-indexed, 600-cycle runs. In the paper's pipeline: TRB reads were aligned and assembled with MiXCR version 2.1.12 using the default MiXCR reference library. A clone was defined by each unique CDR3 nucleotide sequence, and the analysis included only productive sequences supported by at least two reads. Alpha-parameterized diversity profiles (alpha 0 to 5), including the Shannon (alpha 1) and Simpson (alpha 2) indices, were computed with an R script to assess repertoire diversity. Combinatorial TRB VJ usage was calculated with the tcR package and was compared between cohorts by principal component analysis performed with ade4. GLIPH was used to cluster TCRbeta CDR3s in pairs of cohorts matched for age and read depth, and a Wilcoxon test was used to compare cluster frequencies. Reprocessed by TCRdb, the reads give a single entry per CDR3 protein sequence, without DNA. The V and J calls reflect TCRdb's pipeline rather than the authors' work. The sample's table covers roughly 2,300 distinct CDR3 sequences. The ten top clones hold about 61% of the sample.

Per sample, approximately 270 ng of peripheral blood genomic DNA, some 40,000 genome equivalents, was used for TRB amplification. This record comes from a study of T cell clusters in autoimmune cytopenias (dated by TCRdb to the late 2010s). Some background on the complete study: A median TRB sequencing depth of roughly 52,000 reads per sample was reached, and a median of around 2,300 distinct TRB clonotypes per sample was obtained. The study aimed to test whether autoimmune cytopenia patients carry a disease-specific immune repertoire signature usable as a blood-based biomarker. In autoimmune cytopenia patients, peripheral blood TRB and IGH repertoires were sequenced during active disease and over treatment follow-up, together with healthy, CLL and autoimmune hepatitis controls. Overall study results and their limits: GLIPH results suggested that primary autoimmune cytopenia patients were missing physiological T cell clusters, with 50 or so clusters found only in healthy donors compared with over 15 found only in patients. Compared with active autoimmune hepatitis patients, healthy donors had almost three times as many exclusive TRB clusters, a finding consistent with an autoimmunity-wide signature. Shifts in the TRB repertoire, including less even repertoires in secondary cytopenia and CLL, were mostly a reflection of lymphoma bias and not of autoimmunity. The T cell clusters were only ever defined in silico, so experimental validation of their functional role was still needed. In the comparison of secondary cytopenia with CLL, no cluster-lack signature showed up, apparently because the dominant lymphoma-associated repertoire masked the signature.

The chain links TRBV5-5 with TRBJ1-5; no DNA is available, so the TRBD1 call from TCRdb remains unchecked. Sample: peripheral blood. The receptor's source is a human donor with an autoimmune cytopenia or autoimmune hepatitis (not recorded which). The CDR3 reads as follows: CASSLAGAGDQPQHF.